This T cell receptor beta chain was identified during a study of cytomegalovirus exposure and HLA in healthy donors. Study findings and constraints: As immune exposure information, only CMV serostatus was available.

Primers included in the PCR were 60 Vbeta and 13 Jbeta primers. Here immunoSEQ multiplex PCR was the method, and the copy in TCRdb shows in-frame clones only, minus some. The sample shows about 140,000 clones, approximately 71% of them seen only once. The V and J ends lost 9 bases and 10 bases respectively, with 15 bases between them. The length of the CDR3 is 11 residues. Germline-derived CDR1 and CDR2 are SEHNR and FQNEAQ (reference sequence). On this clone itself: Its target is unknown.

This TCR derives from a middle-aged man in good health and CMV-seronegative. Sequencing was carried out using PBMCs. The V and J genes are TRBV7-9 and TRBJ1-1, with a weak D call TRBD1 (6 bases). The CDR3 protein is CASTRTVGAFF. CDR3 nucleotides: TGTGCCAGTACGAGGACAGTTGGAGCTTTCTTT.